These 24 T cell receptor beta chains originate from one sample sequenced in a study of blood T cell repertoires in COVID-19. Sequenced by immunoSEQ multiplex PCR; TCRdb stores in-frame clones only, minus some. The table lists under 300,000 clones, around 90% of them singletons. Sample: peripheral blood. Receptors were obtained from a man aged 30-40 years with COVID-19, enrolled during active disease.

The rearrangement joins TRBV27 to TRBJ1-2; 9 bases line up with TRBD1. Trimming at V came to 6 bases and at J to 4 bases, leaving 9 bases not matched to a gene. This CDR3 comprises 15 residues. Germline CDR1 reads MNHEY; CDR2 reads SMNVEV (reference sequence). CDR3 sequence reads: CASSPGTGISYGYTF. For the CDR3, the DNA is TGTGCCAGCAGCCCCGGGACAGGGATTAGCTATGGCTACACCTTC.

This chain links TRBV15 with TRBJ1-1, with 10 nucleotides matching TRBD1. J lost 4 bases, V lost 3 bases, and 5 bases had no gene match. The V gene's germline CDR1 is LNHNV and CDR2 YYDKDF (reference sequence). The CDR3 spans 15 residues. The CDR3: CATSRGQGFPTEAFF. CDR3 DNA: TGTGCCACCAGCAGGGGACAGGGGTTTCCCACTGAAGCTTTCTTT.

The V and J genes are TRBV7-9 and TRBJ1-2; TRBD1 agrees at 10 bases. Losses at the gene ends were 5 bases for V and 8 bases for J; bases not matched to a gene: 8. Germline V gives CDR1 SEHNR, CDR2 FQNEAQ (reference sequence). The CDR3 consists of 14 residues. CDR3: CASSPRGTGEGYTF. The CDR3 region has the DNA TGTGCCAGCAGCCCGAGGGGGACAGGGGAAGGCTACACCTTC.

The chain links TRBV7-9 to TRBJ2-6; 10 nucleotides align to TRBD1. The CDR3 covers 17 residues. CDR1 and CDR2 (germline): SEHNR, FQNEAQ (reference sequence). With V trimmed by 9 bases and J by 0 bases, 8 bases remained unmatched. CDR3 coding DNA: TGTGCCAGAGCGGGGGACAGGGGTCACTCTGGGGCCAACGTCCTGACTTTC. Its translation is CARAGDRGHSGANVLTF.

J is TRBJ1-5 and V is TRBV2, with a tentative D call TRBD1 (5 bases). CDR1 and CDR2 (germline): SNHLY, FYNNEI. CDR3 length equals 14 residues. Trimming pared 9 bases from V and 0 bases from J, leaving 12 bases between. The CDR3 reads CASEGRVSNQPQHF. CDR3 coding DNA: TGTGCCAGTGAAGGCAGGGTTAGCAATCAGCCCCAGCATTTT. Complete variable domain (other parts from reference TRBV2 and TRBJ1-5): EPEVTQTPSHQVTQMGQEVILRCVPISNHLYFYWYRQILGQKVEFLVSFYNNEISEKSEIFDDQFSVERPDGSNFTLKIRSTKLEDSAMYFCASEGRVSNQPQHFGDGTRLSIL.

The gene calls are TRBV7-3 and TRBJ1-6; 8 bases are a match to TRBD1. This CDR3 is built from 14 residues. The germline gives CDR1 SGHTA, CDR2 FQGTGA. The junction had 2 bases not matched to a gene; V was cut back by 3 bases and J by 7 bases. The CDR3 region has the DNA TGTGCCAGCAGCTTGGGGACAGGAAATTCACCCCTCCACTTT. This gives the protein CASSLGTGNSPLHF.

The rearrangement joins TRBV11-2 to TRBJ2-2; D perhaps matches TRBD2 (6 bases). Germline-derived CDR1 and CDR2 are SGHAT and FQNNGV. There are 15 residues in the CDR3. Trimming took 7 bases from V and 5 from J, leaving 17 bases between them. The CDR3 protein is CASTPGDRGTGELFF. Here the CDR3 DNA reads TGTGCCAGCACTCCGGGGGATCGAGGAACCGGGGAGCTGTTTTTT.

The J gene is TRBJ2-1, the V gene TRBV10-3; D unclear. Trimming took 3 bases from V and 0 from J, leaving 9 bases between them. This CDR3 contains 15 residues. Germline CDR1 and CDR2: ENHRY and SYGVKD. In DNA form, the CDR3 reads TGTGCCATCAGTGATTCCACGAGCTCCTACAATGAGCAGTTCTTC. Its translation is CAISDSTSSYNEQFF.

The J gene is TRBJ1-1, the V gene TRBV7-9; the match to TRBD1 covers 11 bases. Germline CDR1 and CDR2: SEHNR and FQNEAQ (reference sequence). V trimming: 5 bases; J trimming: 3 bases; junction bases outside the gene matches: 5. The CDR3 is made up of 15 amino acids. The CDR3 coding sequence is TGTGCCAGCAGCCCAAGGGACAGGGGGGACACTGAAGCTTTCTTT. Translating gives CASSPRDRGDTEAFF.

V usage is TRBV3-1 (or the pseudogene TRBV3-2) and J usage is TRBJ1-3, with TRBD1 identical over 8 bases. The CDR3 contains 15 residues. Per the germline V gene, CDR1 is LGHDT and CDR2 is YNNKEL (reference sequence). Trimming at V came to 3 bases and at J to 0 bases, leaving 1 base not matched to a gene. CDR3: CASSHTGGSGNTIYF. CDR3 nucleotides: TGTGCCAGCAGCCACACAGGGGGCTCTGGAAACACCATATATTTT.

This clone was recorded many times. The V and J genes are TRBV7-9 and TRBJ1-1; D call uncertain. The CDR3 consists of 11 residues. The germline V gene has CDR1 SEHNR and CDR2 FQNEAQ (reference sequence). V was clipped by 4 bases and J by 3 bases, with 3 bases between them. DNA of the CDR3: TGTGCCAGCAGCTCGTACACTGAAGCTTTCTTT. Its protein is CASSSYTEAFF.

The V call is TRBV18, the J call TRBJ1-2; tentatively, D is TRBD1 (6 bases). The CDR3 is 14 residues long. Trimming removed 3 bases from V and 4 bases from J, with 12 bases in between. Germline V gives CDR1 KGHSH, CDR2 LQKENI. The DNA for the CDR3 is TGTGCCAGCTCACCTCGGACAGAAAGCTATGGCTACACCTTC. Residues: CASSPRTESYGYTF.

The V and J genes are TRBV19 and TRBJ1-6; D call uncertain. Germline V gene data show CDR1 as LNHDA and CDR2 as SQIVND (reference sequence). The CDR3 is 14 amino acids. The V end lost 5 bases, the J end lost 3 bases, and 8 bases lay between the germline ends. The CDR3 DNA sequence: TGTGCCAGTAGTCAAGAGTTCTATAATTCACCCCTCCACTTT. Translation gives CASSQEFYNSPLHF. Supplemented by reference TRBV19 and TRBJ1-6, the full variable domain reads DGGITQSPKYLFRKEGQNVTLSCEQNLNHDAMYWYRQDPGQGLRLIYYSQIVNDFQKGDIAEGYSVSREKKESFPLTVTSAQKNPTAFYLCASSQEFYNSPLHFGNGTRLTVT.

V is TRBV28 and J is TRBJ1-2, with D unresolved. In germline, CDR1 is MDHEN, CDR2 SYDVKM. Trimming removed 2 bases from V and 4 bases from J, with 5 bases in between. CDR3 length: 12 residues. The CDR3 loop reads CASSLPVYGYTF. CDR3 coding DNA: TGTGCCAGCAGTTTACCCGTCTATGGCTACACCTTC.

The chain has TRBV29-1 and TRBJ2-7, with a possible D match to TRBD1 (6 bases). The germline V gene encodes CDR1 SQVTM and CDR2 ANQGSEA. Deletions cut 3 bases from V and 6 bases from J, with 12 bases between. This CDR3 comprises 12 residues. DNA for the CDR3: TGCAGCGTTGATCACAGGGTTTTCGAGCAGTACTTC. Translated, it gives CSVDHRVFEQYF.

The rearrangement joins TRBV6-5 to TRBJ2-7; perhaps TRBD1 as D (5 bases). From germline, CDR1 is MNHEY and CDR2 SVGAGI. V gave up 7 bases and J gave up 1 base, with 11 bases separating them. The CDR3 is made up of 13 amino acids. CDR3 nucleotide sequence: TGTGCCAGCACCAAGACAGATTCCTACGAGCAGTACTTC. It encodes CASTKTDSYEQYF.

The rearrangement uses TRBV7-9 and TRBJ1-1, with 8 bases matching TRBD1. Unmatched junction bases numbered 4, after V lost 2 bases and J lost 8 bases. Germline-derived CDR1 and CDR2 are SEHNR and FQNEAQ (reference sequence). The CDR3 contains 13 residues. The CDR3 loop is CASSLQPGGEAFF. Written as DNA, the CDR3 is TGTGCCAGCAGCTTACAACCAGGGGGCGAAGCTTTCTTT.

J is TRBJ1-5 and V is TRBV4-1; no clear D. The CDR3 is 14 amino acids. Trimming left V 4 bases short and J 0 bases short, with 7 bases between. Germline CDR1 is MGHRA and CDR2 is YSYEKL. The CDR3 is CASSPSYSNQPQHF. The CDR3 nucleotides read TGCGCCAGCAGCCCAAGCTATAGCAATCAGCCCCAGCATTTT.

V gene TRBV7-3 combines with J gene TRBJ2-3, with 7 bases fitting TRBD1. Trimming removed 5 bases from V and 2 bases from J; junction bases left unmatched: 4. Germline loops: CDR1 SGHTA, CDR2 FQGTGA. CDR3 length equals 14 residues. The CDR3 region is CASSRTGITDTQYF. The CDR3, as DNA: TGTGCCAGCAGCCGGACAGGTATCACAGATACGCAGTATTTT.

This clone has just one count. The chain carries TRBV30 and TRBJ2-7, with 12 positions matching TRBD1. The V segment lost 1 base and the J segment 2 bases; nucleotides outside the gene matches: 6. The CDR3 consists of 16 residues. Germline V lookup: CDR1 GTSNPN, CDR2 SVGIG (reference sequence). The CDR3 loop reads CAWSGDRGRMAYEQYF. The CDR3 DNA follows: TGTGCCTGGAGTGGGGACAGGGGGCGAATGGCCTACGAGCAGTACTTC.

This chain uses TRBV23-1 with TRBJ1-2; 7 bases fit TRBD1. TRBV23-1 is an ORF, with its function uncertain. The CDR3 length is 15 residues. J lost 0 bases, V lost 0 bases, and 1 base had no gene match. CDR3 in amino acids: CASSQSGTANYGYTF. As DNA, the CDR3 is TGCGCCAGCAGTCAATCGGGGACAGCTAACTATGGCTACACCTTC.

The V call is TRBV4-1, the J call TRBJ1-2, with 8 nucleotides matching TRBD1. The germline CDR1 and CDR2 sequences are MGHRA and YSYEKL. CDR3 length: 15 amino acids. With 2 bases clipped from V and 6 bases from J, the junction kept 8 bases outside the gene matches. Written as DNA, the CDR3 is TGCGCCAGCAGCCAACCGACAGGGGTTAGGAATGGCTACACCTTC. Its protein is CASSQPTGVRNGYTF.

The rearrangement joins TRBV5-1 to TRBJ2-1; a weak D match, TRBD1 (5 bases). The germline gives CDR1 SGHRS, CDR2 YFSETQ. The CDR3 contains 15 residues. The V end lost 0 bases, the J end lost 3 bases, and 10 bases lay between the germline ends. The CDR3 DNA reads as TGCGCCAGCAGCTTGGTGCAGGGTAGCTACAATGAGCAGTTCTTC. Protein: CASSLVQGSYNEQFF. The variable domain in full, with the rest retrieved from reference TRBV5-1 and TRBJ2-1, is KAGVTQTPRYLIKTRGQQVTLSCSPISGHRSVSWYQQTPGQGLQFLFEYFSETQRNKGNFPGRFSGRQFSNSRSEMNVSTLELGDSALYLCASSLVQGSYNEQFFGPGTRLTVL.

J is TRBJ1-1 and V is TRBV3-1 (or the pseudogene TRBV3-2); no clear D. The V end was cut by 4 bases, the J end by 1 base, with 16 bases between. The CDR3 has 16 amino acids. CDR1 and CDR2 (germline): LGHDT, YNNKEL (reference sequence). CDR3 loop: CASSPVGSWGNTEAFF. In nucleotides, the CDR3 is TGTGCCAGCAGCCCAGTAGGGAGTTGGGGGAACACTGAAGCTTTCTTT.